The 8 T cell receptor beta chains below all came from one sample that was sequenced in a study of blood T cell repertoires in COVID-19. Here immunoSEQ multiplex PCR was the method, and the copy in TCRdb shows in-frame clones only, minus some. The table lists approximately 290,000 clones, under 85% of them singletons. Sequences were obtained from peripheral blood. The source is a human donor with COVID-19, enrolled during active disease. The donor label of this sample is uncertain.

The genes are TRBV25-1 and TRBJ2-7, with a weak D call TRBD2 (5 bases). V dropped 3 bases and J dropped 3 bases, with 18 bases sitting between them. This CDR3 region has 16 residues. Looked up from germline, CDR1 is MGHDK and CDR2 is SYGVNS. CDR3 region: CASSEGIQARDYEQYF. CDR3 sequence (DNA): TGTGCCAGCAGTGAGGGAATACAAGCGAGGGACTACGAGCAGTACTTC.

This rearrangement joins TRBV28 to TRBJ2-3, with D uncertain. Germline V gene lookup returns CDR1 MDHEN and CDR2 SYDVKM. This CDR3 region has 11 residues. V gave up 4 bases and J gave up 7 bases, with 6 bases separating them. CDR3: CASSSRNTQYF. CDR3 bases: TGTGCCAGCAGTTCCAGGAATACGCAGTATTTT.

This sequence joins TRBV2 and TRBJ1-5, with 8 bases identical to TRBD1. This CDR3 region has 16 residues. V lost 7 bases to trimming and J lost 6 bases; unmatched junction nucleotides: 14. Germline V gene lookup returns CDR1 SNHLY and CDR2 FYNNEI. The CDR3 region is CASTQGGQAMSQPQHF. DNA for the CDR3: TGTGCCAGCACCCAGGGGGGACAGGCAATGAGTCAGCCCCAGCATTTT.

The chain is built from TRBV5-4 and TRBJ1-2, with D maybe TRBD1 (5 bases). Trimming left V 5 bases short and J 4 bases short, with 18 bases between. The germline V gene encodes CDR1 SGHNT and CDR2 YYREEE (reference sequence). The CDR3 is 15 amino acids. The chain's CDR3 is CASRGDRVRVYGYTF. CDR3 sequence (DNA): TGTGCCAGCAGGGGCGACAGAGTAAGAGTCTATGGCTACACCTTC.

The gene calls are TRBV27 and TRBJ1-2; 9 bases agree with TRBD1. Germline values: CDR1 MNHEY, CDR2 SMNVEV (reference sequence). Trimming cost V 3 bases and J 4 bases; bases outside gene matches: 3. The CDR3 runs 14 residues. The chain's CDR3 is CASSFLDRGYGYTF. The CDR3, as DNA: TGTGCCAGCAGTTTCCTGGACAGGGGCTATGGCTACACCTTC.

This sequence joins TRBV30 and TRBJ1-6, with 7 bases identical to TRBD1. This CDR3 region has 13 residues. Germline CDR1 reads GTSNPN; CDR2 reads SVGIG (reference sequence). V shed 5 bases, J shed 5 bases, and the junction held 3 bases outside the gene matches. The CDR3 region is CAWQTGDNSPLHF. CDR3 coding DNA: TGTGCCTGGCAAACAGGGGATAATTCACCCCTCCACTTT.

V usage is TRBV18 and J usage is TRBJ1-1, with D perhaps matching TRBD1 (5 bases). CDR1 is KGHSH, CDR2 LQKENI, per germline. There are 16 residues in the CDR3. Between the trimmed V and J ends, which lost 1 base and 4 bases, there was a span of 16 bases. CDR3 coding DNA: TGTGCCAGCTCACCACTACCTCTTGGGGGGAGCACTGAAGCTTTCTTT. Its translation is CASSPLPLGGSTEAFF.

This clone was recorded a few times. The DNA of the CDR3 is TGCAGCGGTGGAGGAGCCAAAAACATTCAGTACTTC. Protein: CSGGGAKNIQYF. The chain joins TRBV29-1 to TRBJ2-4; weak D call: TRBD2 (5 bases). The CDR3 is 12 residues long. Trimming took off 7 bases at V and 0 bases at J, with 7 bases between the two ends. Per germline, CDR1 SQVTM and CDR2 ANQGSEA. Full variable domain (rest looked up from reference TRBV29-1 and TRBJ2-4): SAVISQKPSRDICQRGTSLTIQCQVDSQVTMMFWYRQQPGQSLTLIATANQGSEATYESGFVIDKFPISRPNLTFSTLTVSNMSPEDSSIYLCSGGGAKNIQYFGAGTRLSVL.